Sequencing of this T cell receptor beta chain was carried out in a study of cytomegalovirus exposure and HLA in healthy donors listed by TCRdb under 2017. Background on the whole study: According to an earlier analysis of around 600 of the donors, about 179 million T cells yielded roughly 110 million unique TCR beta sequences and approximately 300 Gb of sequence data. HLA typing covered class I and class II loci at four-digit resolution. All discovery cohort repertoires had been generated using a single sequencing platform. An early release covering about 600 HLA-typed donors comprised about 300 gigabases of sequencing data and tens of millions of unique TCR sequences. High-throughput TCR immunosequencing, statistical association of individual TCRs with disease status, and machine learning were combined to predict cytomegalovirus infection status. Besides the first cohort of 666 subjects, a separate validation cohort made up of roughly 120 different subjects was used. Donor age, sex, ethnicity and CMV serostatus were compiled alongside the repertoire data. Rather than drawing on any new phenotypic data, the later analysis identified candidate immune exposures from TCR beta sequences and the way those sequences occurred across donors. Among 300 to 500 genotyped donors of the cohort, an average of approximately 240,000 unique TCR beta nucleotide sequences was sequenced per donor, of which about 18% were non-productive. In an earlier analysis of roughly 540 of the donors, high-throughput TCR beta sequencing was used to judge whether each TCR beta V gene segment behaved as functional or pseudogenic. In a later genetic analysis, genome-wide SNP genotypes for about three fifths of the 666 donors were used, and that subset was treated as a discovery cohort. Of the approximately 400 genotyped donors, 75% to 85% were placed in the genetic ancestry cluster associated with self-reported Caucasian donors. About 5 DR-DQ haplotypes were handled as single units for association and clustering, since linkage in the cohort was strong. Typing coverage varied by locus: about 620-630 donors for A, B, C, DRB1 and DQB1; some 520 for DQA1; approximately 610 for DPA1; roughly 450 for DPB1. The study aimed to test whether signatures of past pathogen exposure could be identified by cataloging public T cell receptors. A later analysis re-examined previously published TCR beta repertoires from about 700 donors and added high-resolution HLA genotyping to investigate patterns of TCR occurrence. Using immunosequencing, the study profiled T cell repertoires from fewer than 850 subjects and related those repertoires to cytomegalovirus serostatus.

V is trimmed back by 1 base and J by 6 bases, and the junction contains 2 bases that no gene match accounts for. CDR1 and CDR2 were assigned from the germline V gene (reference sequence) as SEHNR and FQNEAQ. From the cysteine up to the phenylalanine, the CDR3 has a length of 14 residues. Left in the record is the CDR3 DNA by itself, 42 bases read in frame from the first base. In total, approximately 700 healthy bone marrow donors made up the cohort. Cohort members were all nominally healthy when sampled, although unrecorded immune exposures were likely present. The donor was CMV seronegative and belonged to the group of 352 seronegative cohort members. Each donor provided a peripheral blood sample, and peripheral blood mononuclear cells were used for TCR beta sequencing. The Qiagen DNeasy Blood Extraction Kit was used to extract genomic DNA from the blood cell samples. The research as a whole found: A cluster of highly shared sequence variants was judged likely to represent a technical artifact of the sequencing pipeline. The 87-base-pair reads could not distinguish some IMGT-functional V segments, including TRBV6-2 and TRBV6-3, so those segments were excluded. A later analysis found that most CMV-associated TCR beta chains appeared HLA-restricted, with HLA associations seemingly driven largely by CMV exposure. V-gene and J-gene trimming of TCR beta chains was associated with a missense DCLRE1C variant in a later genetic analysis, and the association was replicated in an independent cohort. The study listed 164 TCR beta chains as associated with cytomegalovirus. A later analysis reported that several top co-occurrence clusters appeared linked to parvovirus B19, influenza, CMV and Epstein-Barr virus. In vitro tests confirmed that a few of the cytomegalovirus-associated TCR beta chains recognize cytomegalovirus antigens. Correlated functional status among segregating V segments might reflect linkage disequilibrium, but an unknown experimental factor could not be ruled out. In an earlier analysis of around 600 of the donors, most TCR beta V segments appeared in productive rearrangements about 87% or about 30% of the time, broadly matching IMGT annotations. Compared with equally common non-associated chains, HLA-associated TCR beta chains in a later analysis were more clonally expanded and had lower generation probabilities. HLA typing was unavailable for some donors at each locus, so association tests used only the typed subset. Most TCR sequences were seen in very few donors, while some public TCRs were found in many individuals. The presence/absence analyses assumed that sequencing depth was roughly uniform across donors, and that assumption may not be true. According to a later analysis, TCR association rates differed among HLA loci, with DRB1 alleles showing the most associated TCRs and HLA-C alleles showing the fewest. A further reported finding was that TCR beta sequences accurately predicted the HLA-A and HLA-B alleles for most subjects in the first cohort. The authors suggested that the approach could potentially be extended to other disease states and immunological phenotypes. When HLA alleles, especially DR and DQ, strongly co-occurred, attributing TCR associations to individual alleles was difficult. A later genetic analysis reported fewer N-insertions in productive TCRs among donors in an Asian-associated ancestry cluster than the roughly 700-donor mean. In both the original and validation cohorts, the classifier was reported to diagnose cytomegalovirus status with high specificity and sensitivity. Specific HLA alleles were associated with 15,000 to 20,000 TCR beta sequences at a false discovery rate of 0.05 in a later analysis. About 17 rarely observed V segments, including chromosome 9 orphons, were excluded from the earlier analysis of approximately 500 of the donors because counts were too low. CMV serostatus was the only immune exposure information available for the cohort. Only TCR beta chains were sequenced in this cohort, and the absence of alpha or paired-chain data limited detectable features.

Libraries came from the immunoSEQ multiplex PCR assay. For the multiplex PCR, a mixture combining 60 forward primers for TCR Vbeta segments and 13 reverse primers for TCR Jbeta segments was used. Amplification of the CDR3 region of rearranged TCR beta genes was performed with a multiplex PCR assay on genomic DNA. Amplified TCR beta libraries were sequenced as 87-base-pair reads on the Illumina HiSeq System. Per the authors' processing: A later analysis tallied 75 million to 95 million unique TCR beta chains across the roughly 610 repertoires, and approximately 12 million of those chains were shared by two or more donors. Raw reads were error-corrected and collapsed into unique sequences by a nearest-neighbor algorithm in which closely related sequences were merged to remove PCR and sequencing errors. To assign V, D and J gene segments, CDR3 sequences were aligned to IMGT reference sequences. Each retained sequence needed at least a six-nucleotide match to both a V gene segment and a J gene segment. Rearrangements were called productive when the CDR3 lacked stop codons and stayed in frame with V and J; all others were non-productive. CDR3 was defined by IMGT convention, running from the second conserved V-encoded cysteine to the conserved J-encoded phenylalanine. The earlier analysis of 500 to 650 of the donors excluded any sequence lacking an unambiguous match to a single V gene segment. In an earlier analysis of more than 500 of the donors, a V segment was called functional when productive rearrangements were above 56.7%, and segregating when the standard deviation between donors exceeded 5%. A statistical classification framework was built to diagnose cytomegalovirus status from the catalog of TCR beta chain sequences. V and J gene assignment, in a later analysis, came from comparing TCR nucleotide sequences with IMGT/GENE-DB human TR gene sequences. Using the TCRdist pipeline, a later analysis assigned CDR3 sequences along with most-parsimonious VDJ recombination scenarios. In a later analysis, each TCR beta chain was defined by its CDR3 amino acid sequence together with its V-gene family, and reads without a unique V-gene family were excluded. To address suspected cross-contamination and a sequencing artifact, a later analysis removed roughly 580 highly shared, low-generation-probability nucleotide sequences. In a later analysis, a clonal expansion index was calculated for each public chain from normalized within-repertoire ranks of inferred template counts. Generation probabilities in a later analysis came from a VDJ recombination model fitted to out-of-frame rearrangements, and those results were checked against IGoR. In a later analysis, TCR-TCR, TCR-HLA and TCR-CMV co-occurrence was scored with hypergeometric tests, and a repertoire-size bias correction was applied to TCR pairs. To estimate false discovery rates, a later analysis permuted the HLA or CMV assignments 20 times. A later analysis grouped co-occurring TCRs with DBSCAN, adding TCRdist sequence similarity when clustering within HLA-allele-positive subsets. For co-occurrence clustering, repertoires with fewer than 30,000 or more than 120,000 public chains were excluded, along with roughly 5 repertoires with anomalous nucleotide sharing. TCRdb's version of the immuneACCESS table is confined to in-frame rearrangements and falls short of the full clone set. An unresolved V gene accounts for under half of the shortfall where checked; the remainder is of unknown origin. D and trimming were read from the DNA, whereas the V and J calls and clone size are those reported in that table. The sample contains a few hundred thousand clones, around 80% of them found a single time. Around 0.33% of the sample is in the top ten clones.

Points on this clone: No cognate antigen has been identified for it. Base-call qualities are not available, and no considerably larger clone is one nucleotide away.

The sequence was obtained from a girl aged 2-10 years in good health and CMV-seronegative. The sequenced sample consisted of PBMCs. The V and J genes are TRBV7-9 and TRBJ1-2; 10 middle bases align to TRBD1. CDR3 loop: CASSLGQGADGYTF. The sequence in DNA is TGTGCCAGCAGCTTAGGACAGGGGGCGGATGGCTACACCTTC. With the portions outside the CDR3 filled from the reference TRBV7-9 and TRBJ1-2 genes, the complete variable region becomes DTGVSQNPRHKITKRGQNVTFRCDPISEHNRLYWYRQTLGQGPEFLTYFQNEAQLEKSRLLSDRFSAERPKGSFSTLEIQRTEQGDSAMYLCASSLGQGADGYTFGSGTRLTVV.